This is a list of T cell receptor beta chains from one sample in a study of OX40 agonist ivuxolimab in advanced cancers. TCRdb's table, derived via immunoSEQ multiplex PCR, lists solely in-frame clones and lacks some. The sample holds about 33,000 clones, 84% seen once. The starting material was CD4+ or CD8+ T cells sorted from blood, obtained in a trial of the OX40 agonist ivuxolimab. These receptors came from an adult with an advanced solid tumor such as melanoma, head and neck, liver or kidney cancer. Each CDR3 is given with its conserved first and last residue. A D gene is named only where the DNA matches it firmly. Rows may omit the clone size; those that give it use once, few, many or a size class.

V,J,size,length,D,CDR3,DNA
TRBV5-5,TRBJ2-1,-,13,TRBD2,CASSPGLASEQFF,TGTGCCAGCAGCCCCGGACTAGCCAGTGAGCAGTTCTTC
TRBV7-9,TRBJ1-4,-,13,-,CASSPSSVEKLFF,TGTGCCAGCAGCCCGAGCTCCGTGGAAAAACTGTTTTTT
TRBV19,TRBJ2-7,-,15,-,CASSEGPAWGDEQYF,TGTGCCAGTAGCGAGGGTCCAGCCTGGGGGGACGAGCAGTACTTC
TRBV18,TRBJ2-7,-,14,-,CASSGDSGSYEQYF,TGTGCCAGCTCAGGGGACTCAGGGAGCTACGAGCAGTACTTC
TRBV5-4,TRBJ2-1,-,15,-,CASSLTGLGHNEQFF,TGTGCCAGCAGCTTAACAGGGTTGGGACACAATGAGCAGTTCTTC
TRBV28,TRBJ1-2,-,14,-,CASSFRGAGYGYTF,TGTGCCAGCAGTTTTCGGGGGGCGGGCTATGGCTACACCTTC
TRBV20-1,TRBJ2-1,-,10,-,CSARGGEQFF,TGCAGTGCTAGAGGTGGTGAGCAGTTCTTC
TRBV7-9,TRBJ1-4,-,16,-,CASSLAGAGKDEKLFF,TGTGCCAGCAGCTTAGCGGGGGCAGGGAAGGATGAAAAACTGTTTTTT
TRBV11-2,TRBJ2-1,-,12,-,CASSLGKNEQFF,TGTGCCAGCAGCTTAGGCAAGAATGAGCAGTTCTTC
TRBV27,TRBJ2-5,-,15,TRBD2,CASSFTSGGAETQYF,TGTGCCAGCAGTTTTACTAGCGGGGGGGCTGAGACCCAGTACTTC
TRBV9,TRBJ2-3,-,15,-,CASSVVPGFTDTQYF,TGTGCCAGCAGCGTAGTCCCGGGATTCACAGATACGCAGTATTTT
TRBV11-2,TRBJ1-1,-,17,-,CASSLFSAQDMNTEAFF,TGTGCCAGCAGCTTATTTTCGGCGCAGGACATGAACACTGAAGCTTTCTTT
TRBV27,TRBJ2-7,-,14,-,CASSLRQVGYEQYF,TGTGCCAGCAGTTTACGACAGGTTGGGTACGAGCAGTACTTC
TRBV29-1,TRBJ2-6,-,13,-,CSVELSGANVLTF,TGCAGCGTTGAACTCTCTGGGGCCAACGTCCTGACTTTC
TRBV6-1,TRBJ1-1,-,16,-,CASSEEGSGGNTEAFF,TGTGCCAGCAGTGAAGAGGGATCGGGGGGAAACACTGAAGCTTTCTTT
TRBV19,TRBJ2-7,-,15,-,CASSIGASSSYEQYF,TGTGCCAGTAGTATAGGGGCATCAAGCTCCTACGAGCAGTACTTC
TRBV28,TRBJ2-3,-,14,-,CASSLIVRTDTQYF,TGTGCCAGCAGTTTAATAGTTCGCACAGATACGCAGTATTTT
TRBV29-1,TRBJ1-1,-,12,TRBD1,CSDQGVNTEAFF,TGCAGCGACCAGGGGGTGAACACTGAAGCTTTCTTT
TRBV11-3,TRBJ2-3,-,18,TRBD2,CASSLDRLAGGPPDTQYF,TGTGCCAGCAGCTTAGATAGGCTAGCGGGAGGGCCACCGGATACGCAGTATTTT
TRBV4-3,TRBJ2-7,-,15,-,CASSQLRDTSYEQYF,TGCGCCAGCAGCCAACTACGGGACACCTCCTACGAGCAGTACTTC
TRBV29-1,TRBJ2-5,-,14,-,CSVDIVGVGGTQYF,TGCAGCGTCGACATCGTTGGGGTAGGGGGGACCCAGTACTTC
TRBV28,TRBJ1-4,once,15,-,CASSHDSPAPEKLFF,TGTGCCAGCAGTCACGACTCCCCGGCACCTGAAAAACTGTTTTTT
TRBV5-4,TRBJ2-1,-,18,TRBD2,CASSRGTSGERSYNEQFF,TGTGCCAGCAGCCGGGGGACTAGCGGGGAACGCTCCTACAATGAGCAGTTCTTC
TRBV4-3,TRBJ2-7,-,15,-,CASSQDLDLAYEQYF,TGCGCCAGCAGCCAAGATTTGGACCTTGCCTACGAGCAGTACTTC
TRBV19,TRBJ2-5,-,14,TRBD1,CASSSWTGLETQYF,TGTGCCAGTAGTAGCTGGACAGGGCTCGAGACCCAGTACTTC
TRBV9,TRBJ1-2,-,14,-,CASSLSRTNYGYTF,TGTGCCAGCAGCCTCAGCCGTACTAACTATGGCTACACCTTC
TRBV7-8,TRBJ2-1,-,13,TRBD1,CASSGTGANEQFF,TGTGCCAGCAGCGGGACAGGGGCCAATGAGCAGTTCTTC